The 2 T cell receptor beta chains below were found in one sample sequenced in a study. TCRdb re-analysed the RT-PCR reads in MiXCR, keeping a single row per CDR3 protein. This table holds about 680,000 distinct CDR3 sequences, more than 13% found once. What was sequenced was memory CD4+ T cells from blood. These receptors originate from a female donor in good health, serving as a healthy control.

This clonotype was picked up a small number of times. The chain has TRBV5-1 and TRBJ2-1; 7 bases fit TRBD2. The length of the CDR3 is 15 residues. V shed 2 bases, J shed 9 bases, and the junction held 11 bases outside the gene matches. Germline V gives CDR1 SGHRS, CDR2 YFSETQ. This CDR3 reads CASSLDGGSVFEQFF. The CDR3 nucleotides are TGCGCCAGCAGCTTAGATGGCGGGAGTGTATTTGAGCAGTTCTTC.

This sequence joins TRBV9 and TRBJ2-6; D remains ambiguous. CDR3 length equals 18 residues. Germline V gene sequence: CDR1 SGDLS, CDR2 YYNGEE. Trimming cost V 4 bases and J 0 bases, with 17 bases left between them. CDR3 coding DNA: TGTGCCAGCAGCCTCCCTTCCTGGGCCCACTCTGGGGCCAACGTCCTGACTTTC. Its translation: CASSLPSWAHSGANVLTF.